Listed here are 3 T cell receptor beta chains from one sample, sequenced in a study of shared clonotypes between healthy human individuals. Data came from immunoSEQ multiplex PCR; TCRdb stores just in-frame clones and leaves some out. The sample lists about 2.4 million clones, roughly nine tenths seen once, with around 0.14% in the top ten. The sequencing input was naive CD4+ T cells sorted from blood. Subset here: CD45RA+ positively selected. The receptors come from a man aged 18 to 30 in good health.

This chain joins TRBV5-4 and TRBJ1-1, with 7 nucleotides matching TRBD1. CDR3 length equals 17 residues. Germline-derived CDR1 and CDR2 are SGHNT and YYREEE (reference sequence). V dropped 6 bases and J dropped 0; count of bases not matched to a gene: 14. CDR3 coding DNA: TGTGCCAGCACCCTAGGGCCGCAGGGGGGTATGAACACTGAAGCTTTCTTT. Translating it yields CASTLGPQGGMNTEAFF.

The chain couples TRBV5-4 to TRBJ2-2; a weak D match, TRBD2 (7 bases). Germline V gene lookup returns CDR1 SGHNT and CDR2 YYREEE (reference sequence). Trimming shortened V by 1 base and J by 2 bases, and 9 bases separated the two germline ends. The CDR3 extends over 15 amino acids. CDR3 amino acids: CASSLPGGNTGELFF. The CDR3 coding sequence is TGTGCCAGCAGCTTGCCGGGGGGCAACACCGGGGAGCTGTTTTTT.

CDR3 coding DNA: TGCGCCAGCAGCTTGGAGACTTCGGGTGAAGCTTTCTTT. Protein sequence: CASSLETSGEAFF. The V call is TRBV5-1, the J call TRBJ1-1, with unresolved D. CDR3 length: 13 residues. Germline values: CDR1 SGHRS, CDR2 YFSETQ. Trimming removed 0 bases at V and 7 bases at J, with 10 bases between.